These 23 T cell receptor beta chains share one sample of origin, sequenced in a study of breast tumors, draining lymph nodes, adjacent tissues. MiXCR was run by TCRdb on the multiplex PCR reads, yielding one entry per CDR3 protein. Here the sample spans about 66,000 distinct CDR3 sequences, around two fifths being singletons. Sequenced material: breast tumor tissue. Receptor source: a female donor with breast cancer. Some clones in this sample may be carry-over from other donors' samples.

As for this clonotype: A single base separates this from a much larger clone, so it may be a read error. The genes are TRBV5-5 and TRBJ2-7, with D perhaps being TRBD1 or TRBD2 (5 bases each). CDR1 is SGHKS and CDR2 is YYEKEE in the germline V gene (reference sequence). The V end was cut by 4 bases, the J end by 5 bases, with 19 bases between. This CDR3 comprises 15 residues. The CDR3 DNA follows: TGTGCCAGCAGCAGGTTGACGGGGCGCGTGGACGAGCAGTACTTC. Amino acid sequence: CASSRLTGRVDEQYF.

This clonotype was counted a few times. This may be a read error: a much more frequent sequence differs by one nucleotide. The chain employs TRBV6-6 and TRBJ2-7; D may be TRBD2 (6 bases). CDR3 length equals 13 residues. CDR1 and CDR2 from the germline V gene are MNHNY and SVGAGI (reference sequence). V was trimmed by 5 bases and J by 3 bases, leaving 11 bases between them. CDR3 amino acids: CASSPTRDYEQYF. CDR3 nucleotides: TGTGCCAGCAGTCCGACTAGGGACTACGAGCAGTACTTC.

This chain uses TRBV20-1 with TRBJ2-5, with D unclear. The germline V and J ends were trimmed by 3 bases and 5 bases, with 10 bases remaining between them. Germline-derived CDR1 and CDR2 are DFQATT and SNEGSKA (reference sequence). The CDR3 extends over 12 amino acids. Here the CDR3 reads CSASDPRETQYF. The DNA of the CDR3 is TGCAGTGCTAGTGATCCCAGGGAGACCCAGTACTTC.

The table lists this clonotype with a count of one. The chain couples TRBV7-3 to TRBJ2-5; 10 nucleotides align to TRBD2. Germline CDR1 is SGHTA and CDR2 is FQGTGA. V dropped 0 bases and J dropped 2; count of bases not matched to a gene: 9. The CDR3 sequence is 18 residues long. The CDR3 protein is CASSLTGLSGGVQETQYF. In DNA, the CDR3 is TGTGCCAGCAGCTTAACCGGGCTCAGCGGGGGGGTACAAGAGACCCAGTACTTC.

This clonotype was observed at least ten times. This chain joins TRBV11-3 and TRBJ2-1, with 8 bases fitting TRBD2. The J segment lost 5 bases and the V segment lost 2 bases, leaving 8 bases of the junction unmatched. The CDR3 runs 16 residues. Germline CDR1 and CDR2: SGHNT and YENEEA. The CDR3 protein is CASSLTASGRNNEQFF. The CDR3 region has the DNA TGTGCCAGCAGCTTAACGGCTAGCGGGCGGAACAATGAGCAGTTCTTC.

The chain joins TRBV6-4 to TRBJ2-3, with a weak D call TRBD2 (6 bases). Trimming took off 4 bases at V and 3 bases at J, with 11 bases between the two ends. The CDR3 covers 14 residues. From germline, CDR1 is MRHNA and CDR2 SNTAGT. CDR3 bases: TGTGCCAGCAGTGGCCTCCGGGGGACAGATACGCAGTATTTT. It codes for CASSGLRGTDTQYF.

This clonotype has a single count. Because the CDR3 is missing its conserved closing phenylalanine or tryptophan, this is likely a read error. The rearrangement links TRBV7-2 to TRBJ1-2; 9 nucleotides agree with TRBD1. CDR3 size: 14 residues. Germline V gives CDR1 SGHTA, CDR2 FQGNSA. The CDR3 protein is CASSLQTGGHGYTL. CDR3 in DNA: TGCGCCAGCAGCCTACAAACAGGGGGCCATGGCTACACCCTC.

For this clonotype: At one of its ends the junction is not consistent with the germline gene, which may arise from a read error. CDR3 sequence (DNA): TGCAGTGCCAGATCCCATCAGGGGGACAGGGCTGGCTACGCCTTC. It specifies CSARSHQGDRAGYAF. The chain recombines TRBV20-1 with TRBJ1-2; 9 positions agree with TRBD1. Germline V gene lookup returns CDR1 DFQATT and CDR2 SNEGSKA (reference sequence). The CDR3 runs to 15 residues.

V gene TRBV4-1 combines with J gene TRBJ2-5; D remains ambiguous. Trimming removed 0 bases at V and 9 bases at J, with 17 bases between. CDR1 and CDR2 from the germline V gene are MGHRA and YSYEKL. The CDR3 loop spans 15 amino acids. The CDR3 spells CASSQDTTGNQPQYF. In DNA form, the CDR3 reads TGCGCCAGCAGCCAAGATACCACGGGCAATCAGCCCCAGTACTTC.

The rearrangement uses TRBV7-2 and TRBJ2-3; TRBD2 aligns across 10 bases. V shed 6 bases and J 4 bases; nucleotides not matched to a gene: 10. The length of the CDR3 is 16 residues. Germline lookup yields CDR1 SGHTA and CDR2 FQGNSA. The CDR3 spells CASSKTPSGRADTQYF. The CDR3 nucleotides read TGTGCCAGCAGTAAAACCCCCAGCGGGAGGGCAGATACGCAGTATTTT.

Ten or more counts support this clonotype. The chain links TRBV9 to TRBJ1-2; D is perhaps TRBD1 (6 bases). The germline V gene encodes CDR1 SGDLS and CDR2 YYNGEE. The CDR3 sequence is 16 residues long. The V and J ends lost 3 bases and 5 bases respectively, with 20 bases between them. CDR3 bases: TGTGCCAGCAGCGAAAATAAGGTTACAGGGTGGTATGGCTACACCTTC. It specifies CASSENKVTGWYGYTF. The whole variable domain, filled in from reference TRBV9 and TRBJ1-2, reads DSGVTQTPKHLITATGQRVTLRCSPRSGDLSVYWYQQSLDQGLQFLIQYYNGEERAKGNILERFSAQQFPDLHSELNLSSLELGDSALYFCASSENKVTGWYGYTFGSGTRLTVV.

The chain recombines TRBV20-1 with TRBJ2-7; D assignment may be TRBD1 or TRBD2 (5 bases each). The CDR3 is 15 amino acids. The ends were cut back, 3 bases at V and 2 bases at J, with 17 bases in the middle. CDR1 is DFQATT, CDR2 SNEGSKA, per germline (reference sequence). DNA for the CDR3: TGCAGTGCTAGCCGGGGCCCCCTGGGCCCCTACGAGCAGTACTTC. Translation: CSASRGPLGPYEQYF.

V is TRBV24-1 and J is TRBJ2-3; TRBD2 matches 9 bases. The junction had 8 bases not matched to a gene; V was cut back by 7 bases and J by 4 bases. The CDR3 is made up of 15 amino acids. The germline V gene has CDR1 KGHDR and CDR2 SFDVKD. CDR3 amino acids: CATSPAGGPSDTQYF. CDR3 nucleotides: TGTGCCACCAGCCCTGCGGGGGGGCCCTCAGATACGCAGTATTTT.

There are many counts of this clonotype. The chain employs TRBV6-6 and TRBJ1-5; 8 bases match TRBD1. The junction had 9 bases not matched to a gene; V was cut back by 5 bases and J by 0 bases. CDR1 and CDR2 from the germline V gene are MNHNY and SVGAGI (reference sequence). The CDR3 extends over 17 amino acids. Here the CDR3 reads CASSHTRQGNSNQPQHF. CDR3 DNA: TGTGCCAGCAGTCACACGCGACAGGGGAATAGCAATCAGCCCCAGCATTTT.

The CDR3 DNA is TGCAGTGCTAGCAAGTTTACGAACAGGGCGCACGGACTAGCGGGAACGATCTCCTACAATGAGCAGTTCTTC. It yields the protein CSASKFTNRAHGLAGTISYNEQFF. The chain recombines TRBV20-1 with TRBJ2-1; TRBD2 aligns across 12 bases. Trimming removed 3 bases from V and 0 bases from J; junction bases left unmatched: 27. Germline V lookup: CDR1 DFQATT, CDR2 SNEGSKA (reference sequence). The CDR3 consists of 24 residues.

Notes on this clonotype: The junction and the germline gene differ at one end; a read error may be behind it. The V call is TRBV7-3, the J call TRBJ1-2; 7 nucleotides line up with TRBD1. This CDR3 comprises 14 residues. Germline CDR1 and CDR2: SGHTA and FQGTGA. The chain's CDR3 is CACSLDRTNYGYTF. The CDR3 DNA reads TGTGCCTGCAGCTTGGACAGGACTAACTATGGCTACACCTTC.

This clonotype was observed a handful of times. The genes are TRBV18 and TRBJ2-3; 10 bases are shared with TRBD2. Trimming cost V 6 bases and J 6 bases; bases outside gene matches: 12. CDR1 and CDR2 (germline): KGHSH, LQKENI. This CDR3 has 16 residues. CDR3 DNA sequence: TGTGCCAGCTCCCGACTAGCGGGTAACAAGGGGGATACGCAGTATTTT. The encoded protein is CASSRLAGNKGDTQYF.

This clonotype was counted ten times or more. This rearrangement joins TRBV5-4 to TRBJ2-7, with D tentatively TRBD1 or TRBD2 (5 bases each). The CDR3 covers 14 residues. From germline, CDR1 is SGHNT and CDR2 YYREEE (reference sequence). Trimming removed 3 bases at V and 0 bases at J, with 10 bases between. CDR3 sequence (DNA): TGTGCCAGCAGCTGGGGGACGAACTCCTACGAGCAGTACTTC. Protein product: CASSWGTNSYEQYF. The whole variable domain, remainder taken from reference TRBV5-4 and TRBJ2-7, is ETGVTQSPTHLIKTRGQQVTLRCSSQSGHNTVSWYQQALGQGPQFIFQYYREEENGRGNFPPRFSGLQFPNYSSELNVNALELDDSALYLCASSWGTNSYEQYFGPGTRLTVT.

This clonotype has a count of ten or more. The chain carries TRBV6-2 or TRBV6-3 and TRBJ2-3; TRBD2 matches 8 bases. Germline CDR1 reads MNHEY; CDR2 reads SVGEGT. The CDR3 runs to 17 residues. V was pared by 6 bases and J by 6 bases, with 17 bases of the junction left unmatched. The CDR3 reads CASSRGERGIPRDTQYF. CDR3 sequence (DNA): TGTGCCAGCAGCCGCGGTGAGCGGGGGATCCCCAGGGATACGCAGTATTTT.

V gene TRBV7-6 combines with J gene TRBJ1-5; 9 bases line up with TRBD1. The junction had 4 bases not matched to a gene; V was cut back by 4 bases and J by 0 bases. Germline V lookup: CDR1 SGHVS, CDR2 FNYEAQ. The CDR3 consists of 16 residues. Here the CDR3 DNA reads TGTGCCAGCAGCTCCTCGGGACAGGGTAGCAATCAGCCCCAGCATTTT. Translated, it gives CASSSSGQGSNQPQHF.

On this clonotype itself: A clone one base away is much larger, so this may be a read error. The rearrangement joins TRBV7-9 to TRBJ2-4; TRBD2 might be the D (5 bases). CDR1 and CDR2 from the germline V gene are SEHNR and FQNEAQ (reference sequence). The CDR3 runs 16 residues. The CDR3 is CASGLASGCAKNIQYF. The CDR3 bases are TGTGCCAGCGGCTTAGCGTCCGGGTGCGCCAAAAACATTCAGTACTTC.

The V and J genes are TRBV29-1 and TRBJ2-3; a possible D gene is TRBD1 (5 bases). V gave up 3 bases and J gave up 1 base, with 11 bases separating them. Germline values: CDR1 SQVTM, CDR2 ANQGSEA. CDR3 size: 14 residues. The CDR3 sequence: CSVEQGSGTDTQYF. In DNA, the CDR3 is TGCAGCGTTGAGCAGGGTTCAGGCACAGATACGCAGTATTTT.

This clonotype was seen at least ten times. One junction end does not reproduce the germline sequence, and a read error may be involved. The J gene is TRBJ1-4, the V gene TRBV19, with D uncertain. CDR3 size: 9 residues. The germline V gene encodes CDR1 LNHDA and CDR2 SQIVND (reference sequence). The CDR3 protein is CASSFPRGF. In DNA form, the CDR3 reads TGTGCCAGTAGTTTCCCCCGTGGTTTT. Filled out from reference TRBV19 and TRBJ1-4, the complete variable domain reads DGGITQSPKYLFRKEGQNVTLSCEQNLNHDAMYWYRQDPGQGLRLIYYSQIVNDFQKGDIAEGYSVSREKKESFPLTVTSAQKNPTAFYLCASSFPRGFGSGTQLSVL.